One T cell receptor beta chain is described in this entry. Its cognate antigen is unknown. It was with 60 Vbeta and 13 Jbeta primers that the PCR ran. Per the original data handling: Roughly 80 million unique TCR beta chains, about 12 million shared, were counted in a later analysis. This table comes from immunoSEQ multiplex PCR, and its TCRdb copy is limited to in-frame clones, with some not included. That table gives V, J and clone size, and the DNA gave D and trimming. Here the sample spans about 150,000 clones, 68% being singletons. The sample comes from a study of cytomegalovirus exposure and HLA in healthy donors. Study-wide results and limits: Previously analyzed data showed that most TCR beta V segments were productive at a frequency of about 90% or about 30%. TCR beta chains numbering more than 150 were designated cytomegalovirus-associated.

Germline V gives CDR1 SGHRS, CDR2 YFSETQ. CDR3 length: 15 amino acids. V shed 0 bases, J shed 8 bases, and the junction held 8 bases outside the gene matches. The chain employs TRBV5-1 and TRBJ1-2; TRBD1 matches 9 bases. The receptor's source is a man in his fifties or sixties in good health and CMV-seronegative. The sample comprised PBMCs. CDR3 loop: CASSLGDRETGGYTF. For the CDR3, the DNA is TGCGCCAGCAGCTTGGGGGACAGGGAAACTGGGGGCTACACCTTC.